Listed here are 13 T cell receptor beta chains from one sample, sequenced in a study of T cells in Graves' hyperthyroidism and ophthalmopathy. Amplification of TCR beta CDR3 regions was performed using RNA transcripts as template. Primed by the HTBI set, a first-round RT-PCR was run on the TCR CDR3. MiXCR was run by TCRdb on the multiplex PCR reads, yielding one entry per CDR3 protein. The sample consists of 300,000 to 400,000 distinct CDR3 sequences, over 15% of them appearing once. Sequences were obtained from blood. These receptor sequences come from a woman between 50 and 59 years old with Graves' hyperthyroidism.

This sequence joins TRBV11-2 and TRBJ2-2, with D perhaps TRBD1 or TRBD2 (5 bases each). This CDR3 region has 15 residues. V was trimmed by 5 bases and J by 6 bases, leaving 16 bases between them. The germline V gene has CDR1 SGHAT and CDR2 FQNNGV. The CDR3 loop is CASSARDRGAGELFF. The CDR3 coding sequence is TGTGCCAGCAGCGCCCGGGATCGAGGGGCCGGGGAGCTGTTTTTT.

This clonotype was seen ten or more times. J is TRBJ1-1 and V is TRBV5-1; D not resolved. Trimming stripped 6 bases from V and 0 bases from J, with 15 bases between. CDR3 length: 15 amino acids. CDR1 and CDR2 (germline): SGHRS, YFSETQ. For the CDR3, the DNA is TGCGCCAGCATGTCTATAGAGGGCTTGAACACTGAAGCTTTCTTT. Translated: CASMSIEGLNTEAFF.

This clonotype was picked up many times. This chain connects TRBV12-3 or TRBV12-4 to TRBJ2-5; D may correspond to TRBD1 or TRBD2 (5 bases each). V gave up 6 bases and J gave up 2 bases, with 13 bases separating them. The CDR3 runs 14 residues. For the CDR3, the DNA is TGTGCCAGCAGGGATCCGGGACCACAAGAGACCCAGTACTTC. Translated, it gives CASRDPGPQETQYF.

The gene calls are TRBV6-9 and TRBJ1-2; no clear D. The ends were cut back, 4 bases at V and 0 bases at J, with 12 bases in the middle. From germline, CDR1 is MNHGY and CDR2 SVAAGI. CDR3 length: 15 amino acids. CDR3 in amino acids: CASSWAGATNYGYTF. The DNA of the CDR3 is TGTGCCAGCAGTTGGGCAGGAGCGACTAACTATGGCTACACCTTC.

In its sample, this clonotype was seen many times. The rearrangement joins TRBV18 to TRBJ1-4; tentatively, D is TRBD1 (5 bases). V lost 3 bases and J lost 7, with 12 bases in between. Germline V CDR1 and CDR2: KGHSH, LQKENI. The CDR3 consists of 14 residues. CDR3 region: CASSPGGTGEKLFF. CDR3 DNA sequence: TGTGCCAGCTCACCCGGAGGGACGGGTGAAAAACTGTTTTTT.

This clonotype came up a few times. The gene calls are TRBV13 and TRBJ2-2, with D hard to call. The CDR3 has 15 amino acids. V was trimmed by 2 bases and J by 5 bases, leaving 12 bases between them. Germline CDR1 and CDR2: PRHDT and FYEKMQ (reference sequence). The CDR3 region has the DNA TGTGCCAGCAGCTTATTTTACTCGCCGACCGGGGAGCTGTTTTTT. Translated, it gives CASSLFYSPTGELFF.

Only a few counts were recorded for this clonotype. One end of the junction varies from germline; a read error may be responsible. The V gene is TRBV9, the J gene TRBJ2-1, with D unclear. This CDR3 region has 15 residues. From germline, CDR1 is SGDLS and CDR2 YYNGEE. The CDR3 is CAISPVNPSYNEQFF. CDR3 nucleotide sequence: TGTGCCATCAGCCCAGTGAACCCTTCCTACAATGAGCAGTTCTTC.

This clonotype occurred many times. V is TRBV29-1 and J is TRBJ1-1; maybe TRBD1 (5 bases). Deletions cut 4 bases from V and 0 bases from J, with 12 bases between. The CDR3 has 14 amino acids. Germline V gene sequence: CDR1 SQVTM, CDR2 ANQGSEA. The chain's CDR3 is CSVGVGRVNTEAFF. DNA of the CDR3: TGCAGCGTTGGGGTTGGCAGGGTGAACACTGAAGCTTTCTTT.

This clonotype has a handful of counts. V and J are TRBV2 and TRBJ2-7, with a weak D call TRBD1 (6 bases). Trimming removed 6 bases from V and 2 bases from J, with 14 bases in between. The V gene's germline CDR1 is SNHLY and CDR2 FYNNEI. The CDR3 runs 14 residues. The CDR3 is CASSADRWTYEQYF. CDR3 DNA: TGTGCCAGCAGCGCCGACAGGTGGACCTACGAGCAGTACTTC.

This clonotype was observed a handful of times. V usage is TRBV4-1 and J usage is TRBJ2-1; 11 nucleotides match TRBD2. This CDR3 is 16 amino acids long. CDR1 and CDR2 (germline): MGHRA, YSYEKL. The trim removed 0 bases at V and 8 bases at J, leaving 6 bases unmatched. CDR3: CASSQDLAGGGDEQFF. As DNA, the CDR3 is TGCGCCAGCAGCCAAGATCTAGCGGGAGGAGGTGATGAGCAGTTCTTC.

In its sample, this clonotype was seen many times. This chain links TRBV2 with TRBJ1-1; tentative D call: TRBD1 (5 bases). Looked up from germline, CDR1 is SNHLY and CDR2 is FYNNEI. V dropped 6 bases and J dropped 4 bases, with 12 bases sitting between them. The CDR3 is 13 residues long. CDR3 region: CASRIGGGTEAFF. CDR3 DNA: TGTGCCAGCAGGATAGGTGGGGGCACTGAAGCTTTCTTT.

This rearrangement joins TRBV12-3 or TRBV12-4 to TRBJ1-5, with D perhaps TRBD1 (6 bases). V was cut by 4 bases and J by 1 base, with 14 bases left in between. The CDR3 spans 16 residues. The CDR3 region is CASSSQSGTSNQPQHF. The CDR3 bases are TGTGCCAGCAGTTCCCAATCCGGGACAAGCAATCAGCCCCAGCATTTT.

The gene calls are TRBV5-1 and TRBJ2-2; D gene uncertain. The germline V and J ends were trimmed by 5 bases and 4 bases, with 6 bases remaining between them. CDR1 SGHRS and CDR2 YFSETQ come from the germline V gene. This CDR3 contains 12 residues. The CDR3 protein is CASSVGTGELFF. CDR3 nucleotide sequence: TGCGCCAGCAGTGTTGGCACCGGGGAGCTGTTTTTT.